Following are 28 T cell receptor beta chains from one sample sequenced in a study of cytomegalovirus exposure and HLA in healthy donors. Sequencing used immunoSEQ multiplex PCR; TCRdb keeps in-frame clones, though not all of them. The data hold around 140,000 clones, with approximately 92% observed a single time. The sequencing input was PBMCs. The source is a young woman in good health and CMV-seronegative.

The chain uses TRBV6-5 and TRBJ1-2; 9 bases align to TRBD1. Losses at the gene ends were 6 bases for V and 5 bases for J; bases not matched to a gene: 10. The CDR3 is made up of 15 amino acids. The V gene's germline CDR1 is MNHEY and CDR2 SVGAGI. The CDR3 region has the DNA TGTGCCAGCAGCCGTATGGACAGGGGATTATATGGCTACACCTTC. Protein product: CASSRMDRGLYGYTF.

V gene TRBV18 combines with J gene TRBJ2-5, with TRBD2 matching over 13 bases. This CDR3 is 18 amino acids long. The trim removed 1 base at V and 1 base at J, leaving 6 bases unmatched. Germline CDR1 and CDR2: KGHSH and LQKENI. The CDR3, as DNA: TGTGCCAGCTCACCACTCGCACTAGCGGGGGGGATCCAAGAGACCCAGTACTTC. This codes for CASSPLALAGGIQETQYF.

The J gene is TRBJ1-5, the V gene TRBV19; D gene unclear. The CDR3 has 14 residues. CDR1 and CDR2 from the germline V gene are LNHDA and SQIVND (reference sequence). Trimming stripped 0 bases from V and 0 bases from J, with 3 bases between. CDR3 region: CASSIDYSNQPQHF. CDR3 in DNA: TGTGCCAGTAGTATAGATTATAGCAATCAGCCCCAGCATTTT.

The CDR3 region is CASRSNRAWDYGYTF. The CDR3 DNA reads as TGTGCCAGCAGATCAAACAGGGCATGGGACTATGGCTACACCTTC. The chain has TRBV6-1 and TRBJ1-2, with a possible D match to TRBD1 (6 bases). The CDR3 covers 15 residues. Trimming stripped 6 bases from V and 3 bases from J, with 17 bases between. Germline V gene sequence: CDR1 MNHNS, CDR2 SASEGT.

The CDR3 reads CASSNRQGSLNTEAFF. Written as DNA, the CDR3 is TGCGCCAGCAGCAACCGACAGGGTAGCCTCAACACTGAAGCTTTCTTT. This chain links TRBV5-1 with TRBJ1-1; TRBD1 matches at 7 bases. Per germline, CDR1 SGHRS and CDR2 YFSETQ. This CDR3 region has 16 residues. V was pared by 4 bases and J by 2 bases, with 11 bases of the junction left unmatched.

The rearrangement links TRBV2 to TRBJ2-1; possible D gene TRBD1, 5 bases. The CDR3 runs to 14 residues. Per the germline V gene, CDR1 is SNHLY and CDR2 is FYNNEI. V was pared by 4 bases and J by 4 bases, with 11 bases between. CDR3 in amino acids: CASSAGARYNEQFF. CDR3 sequence (DNA): TGTGCCAGCAGTGCTGGGGCCCGATACAATGAGCAGTTCTTC.

This rearrangement joins TRBV7-9 to TRBJ2-3, with D tentatively TRBD2 (5 bases). CDR1 is SEHNR, CDR2 FQNEAQ, per germline (reference sequence). Between the trimmed V and J ends, which lost 2 bases and 5 bases, there was a span of 14 bases. This CDR3 region has 15 residues. The CDR3 is CASSLLTGVGDTQYF. The CDR3 coding sequence is TGTGCCAGCAGCTTACTGACCGGGGTGGGAGATACGCAGTATTTT. Complete variable domain (other parts from reference TRBV7-9 and TRBJ2-3): DTGVSQNPRHKITKRGQNVTFRCDPISEHNRLYWYRQTLGQGPEFLTYFQNEAQLEKSRLLSDRFSAERPKGSFSTLEIQRTEQGDSAMYLCASSLLTGVGDTQYFGPGTRLTVL.

The CDR3 loop reads CASSPSVGTDTQYF. The CDR3 DNA sequence: TGTGCCAGCAGTCCTAGCGTAGGCACAGATACGCAGTATTTT. The chain couples TRBV2 to TRBJ2-3, with D possibly being TRBD2 (6 bases). V lost 5 bases and J 1 base, leaving 10 bases between the germline ends. Per the germline V gene, CDR1 is SNHLY and CDR2 is FYNNEI. The CDR3 length is 14 residues.

The rearrangement joins TRBV12-5 to TRBJ1-1, with D uncertain. This CDR3 has 15 residues. Germline V gene sequence: CDR1 LGHNT, CDR2 FRNRAP. Trimming left V 1 base short and J 7 bases short, with 16 bases between. The CDR3 reads CASGLGAGLAGEAFF. The CDR3 bases are TGTGCTAGTGGTTTGGGGGCCGGGTTGGCGGGTGAAGCTTTCTTT.

V is TRBV11-2 and J is TRBJ1-2, with D unclear. Germline values: CDR1 SGHAT, CDR2 FQNNGV. The ends were cut back, 6 bases at V and 4 bases at J, with 6 bases in the middle. The CDR3 runs 11 residues. DNA for the CDR3: TGTGCCAGCAGTCGCGGCTATGGCTACACCTTC. It specifies CASSRGYGYTF.

In DNA form, the CDR3 reads TGTGCCAGCAGGGGGCAGGGGATGGGCACCGGGGAGCTGTTTTTT. This encodes CASRGQGMGTGELFF. V gene TRBV2 combines with J gene TRBJ2-2; a weak D match, TRBD1 (6 bases). Germline CDR1 is SNHLY and CDR2 is FYNNEI. Trimming shortened V by 6 bases and J by 4 bases, and 15 bases separated the two germline ends. This CDR3 has 15 residues. Full variable domain (remainder filled in from reference TRBV2 and TRBJ2-2): EPEVTQTPSHQVTQMGQEVILRCVPISNHLYFYWYRQILGQKVEFLVSFYNNEISEKSEIFDDQFSVERPDGSNFTLKIRSTKLEDSAMYFCASRGQGMGTGELFFGEGSRLTVL.

The V and J genes are TRBV6-1 and TRBJ1-1; D remains unclear. Germline V gene sequence: CDR1 MNHNS, CDR2 SASEGT. Trimming removed 6 bases from V and 1 base from J, with 9 bases in between. There are 13 residues in the CDR3. Here the CDR3 reads CASSRGTNTEAFF. The CDR3 bases are TGTGCCAGCAGCCGGGGAACGAACACTGAAGCTTTCTTT.

V usage is TRBV6-5 and J usage is TRBJ1-5; tentative D call: TRBD1 (5 bases). V lost 5 bases to trimming and J lost 5 bases, with 10 bases between them. Germline V gene data show CDR1 as MNHEY and CDR2 as SVGAGI. The CDR3 is made up of 13 amino acids. CDR3 amino acids: CASSEGEYQPQHF. As DNA, the CDR3 is TGTGCCAGCAGTGAAGGGGAATATCAGCCCCAGCATTTT.

V usage is TRBV2 and J usage is TRBJ1-2, with a possible D match to TRBD1 (6 bases). In germline, CDR1 is SNHLY, CDR2 FYNNEI. V was clipped by 2 bases and J by 5 bases, with 12 bases between them. This CDR3 has 14 residues. CDR3: CASSEYHREYGYTF. DNA for the CDR3: TGTGCCAGCAGTGAATATCACAGGGAATATGGCTACACCTTC. The complete variable domain, with remaining parts taken from reference TRBV2 and TRBJ1-2, reads EPEVTQTPSHQVTQMGQEVILRCVPISNHLYFYWYRQILGQKVEFLVSFYNNEISEKSEIFDDQFSVERPDGSNFTLKIRSTKLEDSAMYFCASSEYHREYGYTFGSGTRLTVV.

Only one count was recorded for this clone. V and J are TRBV5-4 and TRBJ2-3; 11 nucleotides line up with TRBD2. The CDR3 spans 18 residues. The trim removed 4 bases at V and 1 base at J, leaving 11 bases unmatched. Germline V gene lookup returns CDR1 SGHNT and CDR2 YYREEE (reference sequence). CDR3 nucleotide sequence: TGTGCCAGCAGCCCGGGGACTAGCGGTCGGCGGGGCACAGATACGCAGTATTTT. This codes for CASSPGTSGRRGTDTQYF.

V gene TRBV27 combines with J gene TRBJ1-2; D not certain. CDR1 is MNHEY and CDR2 is SMNVEV in the germline V gene (reference sequence). The germline V and J ends were trimmed by 3 bases and 8 bases, with 13 bases remaining between them. This CDR3 spans 13 amino acids. The CDR3 reads CASSLSATGGYTF. The CDR3, as DNA: TGTGCCAGCAGTTTGTCCGCCACCGGGGGCTACACCTTC.

This chain uses TRBV5-1 with TRBJ2-2; D is perhaps TRBD1 (6 bases). CDR1 SGHRS and CDR2 YFSETQ come from the germline V gene. The CDR3 covers 15 residues. Trimming stripped 4 bases from V and 0 bases from J, with 10 bases between. The CDR3 coding sequence is TGCGCCAGCAGCCAAGACAGGCCGAACACCGGGGAGCTGTTTTTT. Amino acid sequence: CASSQDRPNTGELFF.

V gene TRBV10-3 combines with J gene TRBJ1-4; D remains unclear. V was trimmed by 4 bases and J by 7 bases, leaving 10 bases between them. Germline CDR1 ENHRY, CDR2 SYGVKD. The CDR3 has 13 amino acids. CDR3 residues: CAISAIEGEKLFF. In nucleotides, the CDR3 is TGTGCCATCAGTGCGATCGAGGGTGAAAAACTGTTTTTT.

The chain has TRBV15 and TRBJ2-7; 10 positions match TRBD2. The ends lost 8 bases at V and 3 bases at J; junction bases unmatched: 7. This CDR3 contains 14 residues. Germline V gene lookup returns CDR1 LNHNV and CDR2 YYDKDF (reference sequence). The CDR3 region has the DNA TGTGCCACCGAGGCTAGCGGGGGAAACTACGAGCAGTACTTC. This gives the protein CATEASGGNYEQYF.

This clone has just a few counts. This chain joins TRBV2 and TRBJ2-5, with 10 bases aligning to TRBD2. Germline loops: CDR1 SNHLY, CDR2 FYNNEI. The CDR3 spans 16 residues. V lost 5 bases to trimming and J lost 7 bases; unmatched junction nucleotides: 13. This chain's CDR3 is CASSSKSGGGLGTQYF. The CDR3 nucleotides read TGTGCCAGCAGTTCCAAGAGCGGGGGGGGCCTAGGGACCCAGTACTTC.

The CDR3 DNA follows: TGTGCCAGCAGTTACGGTCGGGATAATTCACCCCTCCACTTT. Its protein is CASSYGRDNSPLHF. This chain connects TRBV6-5 to TRBJ1-6; no reliable D call. The CDR3 is 14 residues long. V lost 2 bases and J lost 5, with 7 bases in between. Germline values: CDR1 MNHEY, CDR2 SVGAGI.

V is TRBV27 and J is TRBJ1-1, with D unclear. Germline V CDR1 and CDR2: MNHEY, SMNVEV (reference sequence). This CDR3 has 15 amino acids. Trimming left V 3 bases short and J 0 bases short, with 11 bases between. The CDR3 bases are TGTGCCAGCAGTTTGTTGGGAGGGATGAACACTGAAGCTTTCTTT. Translating it yields CASSLLGGMNTEAFF.

The V gene is TRBV7-8, the J gene TRBJ1-1, with D uncertain. The CDR3 has 15 amino acids. Germline CDR1 SGHVS, CDR2 FQNEAQ. Deletions cut 5 bases from V and 0 bases from J, with 13 bases between. CDR3 loop: CASSPQAELNTEAFF. As DNA, the CDR3 is TGTGCCAGCAGCCCGCAAGCGGAGCTGAACACTGAAGCTTTCTTT.

The chain uses TRBV6-6 and TRBJ2-5; 11 nucleotides match TRBD2. The V and J ends lost 5 bases and 5 bases, in that order; junction bases with no gene match: 4. Germline V lookup: CDR1 MNHNY, CDR2 SVGAGI (reference sequence). The CDR3 has 14 amino acids. The CDR3 spells CASSTTSGGETQYF. CDR3 DNA sequence: TGTGCCAGCAGTACAACTAGCGGGGGTGAGACCCAGTACTTC.

The genes are TRBV7-9 and TRBJ1-5, with no clear D. Germline CDR1 is SEHNR and CDR2 is FQNEAQ (reference sequence). The CDR3 length is 13 residues. V was cut by 6 bases and J by 1 base, with 7 bases left in between. The CDR3 DNA reads TGTGCCAGCAGTCCGAGGAGCAATCAGCCCCAGCATTTT. Translated, it gives CASSPRSNQPQHF. Based on the CDR3 plus reference TRBV7-9 and TRBJ1-5, the full variable domain is DTGVSQNPRHKITKRGQNVTFRCDPISEHNRLYWYRQTLGQGPEFLTYFQNEAQLEKSRLLSDRFSAERPKGSFSTLEIQRTEQGDSAMYLCASSPRSNQPQHFGDGTRLSIL.

The table lists this clone with a count of one. This chain joins TRBV15 and TRBJ2-1; 11 nucleotides line up with TRBD2. Germline trimming cut 2 bases from V and 16 bases from J; bases unmatched to any gene: 10. The CDR3 is 14 amino acids. Germline CDR1 is LNHNV and CDR2 is YYDKDF (reference sequence). The CDR3 here is CATSRLPSGGLVFF. CDR3 nucleotide sequence: TGTGCCACCAGCAGACTGCCTAGCGGGGGGTTGGTATTCTTC.

The chain has TRBV4-2 and TRBJ2-1; 9 bases are a match to TRBD2. Looked up from germline, CDR1 is LGHNA and CDR2 is YNFKEQ. The CDR3 is 16 residues long. Unmatched junction bases numbered 5, after V lost 1 base and J lost 4 bases. The CDR3 spells CASSQGAGGPYNEQFF. The CDR3 region has the DNA TGTGCCAGCAGCCAAGGAGCGGGGGGTCCGTACAATGAGCAGTTCTTC.

The genes are TRBV29-1 and TRBJ1-2; no firm D call. Germline V lookup: CDR1 SQVTM, CDR2 ANQGSEA. The CDR3 is 11 residues long. V was shortened by 5 bases and J by 3 bases, with 7 bases between the two germline ends. The CDR3 coding sequence is TGCAGCGTTTGGGCAGACTATGGCTACACCTTC. This translates into CSVWADYGYTF.